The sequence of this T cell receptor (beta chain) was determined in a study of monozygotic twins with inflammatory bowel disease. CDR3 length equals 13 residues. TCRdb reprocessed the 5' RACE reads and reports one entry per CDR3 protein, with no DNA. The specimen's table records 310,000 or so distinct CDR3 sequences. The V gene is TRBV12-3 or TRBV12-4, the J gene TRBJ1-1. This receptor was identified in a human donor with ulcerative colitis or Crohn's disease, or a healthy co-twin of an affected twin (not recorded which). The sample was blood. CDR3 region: CASSFSINTEAFF.